This T cell receptor (beta chain) was identified in a study of T cell clonotyping in hematopoietic cell transplantation. Comment on this clone: Its antigen remains unidentified.

Study-level findings and limits: No sorting was done, leaving CD4 and CD8 contributions mixed. Pathologically expanded recipient clonotypes increased progressively from day 30 to day 180 as diversity fell.

Measured with immunoSEQ multiplex PCR; TCRdb has only the in-frame clones, and not every one. This table has 30,000 to 45,000 clones, 88% appearing once. The CDR3 is 14 amino acids. Trimming at V came to 6 bases and at J to 1 base, leaving 3 bases not matched to a gene. The germline V gene has CDR1 MNHNY and CDR2 SVGAGI (reference sequence). The genes are TRBV6-6 and TRBJ2-5; the match to TRBD2 covers 9 bases. The TCR comes from a woman in her thirties or forties in good health. Some clones in this sample may be carry-over from other donors' samples. The sequencing sample was made of peripheral blood mononuclear cells. For the CDR3, the DNA is TGTGCCAGCAGCGGTAGCGGGAGCCAAGAGACCCAGTACTTC. As protein: CASSGSGSQETQYF.